This record looks at one T cell receptor (beta chain) sequence and its context. V lost 4 bases to trimming and J lost 7 bases; unmatched junction nucleotides: 3. The CDR3 has 13 amino acids. The germline V gene encodes CDR1 SGHTA and CDR2 FQGTGA. The sample is drawn from a study of blood T cell repertoires in COVID-19. As for the study in general: Researchers got acute and convalescent COVID-19 samples from the United States, Italy and Spain.

Repertoires were generated with immunoSEQ multiplex PCR, while TCRdb's copy carries only in-frame clones and drops some. The sample records about 69,000 clones, about 88% being singletons. This chain links TRBV7-3 with TRBJ2-2, with 7 positions matching TRBD1. The sequenced sample was peripheral blood. The source is a woman in her forties or fifties with active COVID-19. This CDR3 is CASSSTGDGELFF. The DNA for the CDR3 is TGTGCCAGCAGCTCTACAGGGGACGGGGAGCTGTTTTTT.